This T cell receptor (beta chain) was recovered during a study of blood T cell repertoires in COVID-19. Study information: Sources were T cells, B-cell-depleted T cells, or PBMCs; the material itself was cDNA or gDNA.

This clone has just a few counts. Per the authors' pipeline: How many nucleated cells were present was estimated from reference gene primer amplification. Profiled with immunoSEQ multiplex PCR; TCRdb holds only in-frame clones, not every one. V and J calls and clone size are as listed in that table; D and trimming were resolved from the DNA. The table includes about 150,000 clones, about three quarters detected once. Sequenced input: peripheral blood. The TCR originated in a man older than 75 with acute or convalescent COVID-19.

This CDR3 is CASSLGTEYGYTF. CDR3 coding DNA: TGTGCCAGCAGCTTAGGGACAGAGTATGGCTACACCTTC. The rearrangement joins TRBV7-9 to TRBJ1-2, with a weak D call TRBD1 (6 bases). The V and J ends lost 1 base and 5 bases respectively, with 8 bases between them. CDR1 is SEHNR and CDR2 is FQNEAQ in the germline V gene (reference sequence). The CDR3 length is 13 residues. The full variable domain, in which reference TRBV7-9 and TRBJ1-2 provide the parts outside the CDR3, is DTGVSQNPRHKITKRGQNVTFRCDPISEHNRLYWYRQTLGQGPEFLTYFQNEAQLEKSRLLSDRFSAERPKGSFSTLEIQRTEQGDSAMYLCASSLGTEYGYTFGSGTRLTVV.